The present entry profiles one T cell receptor (beta chain) with its context. The V end was cut by 0 bases, the J end by 3 bases, with 10 bases between. CDR3 size: 15 residues. Germline V gene data show CDR1 as KGHSH and CDR2 as LQKENI. The sample belongs to a study of T-cell memory formation after mild COVID-19. TCRdb passed the 5' RACE reads through MiXCR, listing each CDR3 protein once. The sample lists some 330,000 distinct CDR3 sequences, over 20% occurring once. This TCR was recovered from an adult woman who had mild COVID-19 (a few samples of this study predate the infection). Cell type and time point are not known. The specimen was PBMCs or a T cell subset sorted from them (not recorded which). The rearrangement links TRBV18 to TRBJ2-3; a weak D match, TRBD2 (6 bases). The CDR3 DNA is TGTGCCAGCTCACCACCCACCGGGGGTACAGATACGCAGTATTTT. As protein: CASSPPTGGTDTQYF.